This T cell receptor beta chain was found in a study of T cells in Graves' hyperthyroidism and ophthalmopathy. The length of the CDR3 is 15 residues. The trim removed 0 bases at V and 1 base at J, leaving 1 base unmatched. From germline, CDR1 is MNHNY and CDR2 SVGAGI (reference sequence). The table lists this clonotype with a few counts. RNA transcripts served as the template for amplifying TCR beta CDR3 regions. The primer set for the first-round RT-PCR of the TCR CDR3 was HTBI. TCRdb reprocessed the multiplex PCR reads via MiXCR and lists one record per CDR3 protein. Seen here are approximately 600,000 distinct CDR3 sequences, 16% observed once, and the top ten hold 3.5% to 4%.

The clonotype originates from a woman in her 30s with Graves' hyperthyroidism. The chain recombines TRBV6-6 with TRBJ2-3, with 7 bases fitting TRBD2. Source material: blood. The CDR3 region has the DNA TGTGCCAGCAGTTACTCCCGGGGGGGCACAGATACGCAGTATTTT. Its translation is CASSYSRGGTDTQYF.